A selection of T cell receptor beta chains follows, all from one sample in a study of blood T cell repertoires in COVID-19. Clones were read by immunoSEQ multiplex PCR, and TCRdb kept only the in-frame ones, dropping some. This sample has about 92,000 clones, with 85% found just once. Input material: peripheral blood. These receptors were taken from a man older than 75 with acute or convalescent COVID-19. The CDR3 runs from the conserved cysteine through the conserved F or W.

TRBJ1-5 TRBV7-9 CASSRWTGGDQPQHF
TRBJ1-6 TRBV10-3 CATLGGRGSPLHF
TRBJ2-1 TRBV6-6 CASSRTYNEQFF
TRBJ1-2 TRBV11-2 CASTGFGGGYGYTF
TRBJ2-7 TRBV2 CASSGLDYEQYF
TRBJ1-6 TRBV19 CASSAAPGGNSPLHF
TRBJ1-2 TRBV5-1 CASSLVPAGSDGYTF
TRBJ1-2 TRBV24-1 CATSDSTGVYGYTF
TRBJ2-7 TRBV3-1/TRBV3-2 CASSTDRGTVEQYF
TRBJ2-2 TRBV5-1 CASSLTLAGTGELFF
TRBJ1-4 TRBV9 CASSVWQAGNEKLFF
TRBJ2-1 TRBV24-1 CATSSLTGGVYNEQFF
TRBJ1-3 TRBV5-4 CASSLGQGYAGNTIYF
TRBJ2-7 TRBV29-1 CSAGGGHRDSYEQYF
TRBJ2-3 TRBV18 CASSPPRNTQYF
TRBJ2-5 TRBV7-9 CASSFRTGGMETQYF
TRBJ2-1 TRBV11-2 CASSYDRVNNEQFF
TRBJ2-7 TRBV25-1 CASSEWATYEQYF